Below, 16 T cell receptor beta chains from the same sample are listed, as sequenced in a study of blood T cell repertoires in COVID-19. Data came from immunoSEQ multiplex PCR; TCRdb stores just in-frame clones and leaves some out. The sample lists fewer than 200,000 clones; less than 85% were seen once. Sequencing input: peripheral blood. These receptors originate from a woman aged 60 to 75 with COVID-19, enrolled during active disease.

The rearrangement joins TRBV19 to TRBJ2-2, with 7 bases lining up with TRBD1. The CDR3 has 17 residues. Per germline, CDR1 LNHDA and CDR2 SQIVND (reference sequence). The V gene end was trimmed by 1 base and the J gene end by 6 bases; junction bases not matched to a gene: 11. The CDR3 is CASSIGPPDRSAGELFF. The CDR3 region has the DNA TGTGCCAGTAGTATAGGGCCTCCGGACAGGTCGGCCGGGGAGCTGTTTTTT.

The chain joins TRBV14 to TRBJ2-3, with D possibly being TRBD2 (6 bases). CDR3 length: 14 residues. Germline CDR1 reads SGHDN; CDR2 reads FVKESK. Trimming stripped 4 bases from V and 4 bases from J, with 12 bases between. CDR3 sequence: CASSRRLVPDTQYF. For the CDR3, the DNA is TGTGCCAGCAGCCGTCGACTAGTTCCAGATACGCAGTATTTT.

The gene calls are TRBV7-8 and TRBJ1-1; unclear D gene. Deletions cut 3 bases from V and 1 base from J, with 12 bases between. The CDR3 has 15 amino acids. Germline CDR1 is SGHVS and CDR2 is FQNEAQ. The chain's CDR3 is CASSFLRNSNTEAFF. CDR3 nucleotides: TGTGCCAGCAGCTTCCTCAGGAACTCGAACACTGAAGCTTTCTTT.

This CDR3 reads CASSTTGHSGGYTF. The DNA of the CDR3 is TGTGCCAGTAGTACGACAGGCCATTCAGGGGGCTACACCTTC. The chain joins TRBV19 to TRBJ1-2, with TRBD1 as a possible D gene (6 bases). The germline V gene encodes CDR1 LNHDA and CDR2 SQIVND (reference sequence). Trimming took 4 bases from V and 8 from J, leaving 17 bases between them. This CDR3 comprises 14 residues.

This chain uses TRBV19 with TRBJ2-5; a possible D gene is TRBD1 (7 bases). The CDR3 is 16 residues long. Trimming left V 7 bases short and J 3 bases short, with 21 bases between. Germline values: CDR1 LNHDA, CDR2 SQIVND (reference sequence). In DNA form, the CDR3 reads TGTGCCAGTACCCCTTTCGGAGGGGGCCAAAAAGAGACCCAGTACTTC. Its protein product is CASTPFGGGQKETQYF.

The DNA of the CDR3 is TGCGCCAGCAGAGTTAGCGGGGGATACAATGAGCAGTTCTTC. As protein: CASRVSGGYNEQFF. The J gene is TRBJ2-1, the V gene TRBV5-1; 9 nucleotides line up with TRBD2. The V and J ends lost 5 bases and 4 bases, in that order; junction bases with no gene match: 4. Germline-derived CDR1 and CDR2 are SGHRS and YFSETQ. This CDR3 is built from 14 residues.

This CDR3 reads CASSLDRSRAQWEQFF. CDR3 DNA: TGTGCCAGCAGCTTAGACAGGTCGCGGGCCCAATGGGAGCAGTTCTTC. The chain employs TRBV11-2 and TRBJ2-1; weak D call: TRBD2 (5 bases). Germline V gene data show CDR1 as SGHAT and CDR2 as FQNNGV. The CDR3 runs 16 residues. Trimming left V 0 bases short and J 10 bases short, with 19 bases between.

The chain employs TRBV5-4 and TRBJ2-7; TRBD1 aligns across 10 bases. This CDR3 comprises 18 residues. J lost 2 bases, V lost 4 bases, and 15 bases had no gene match. Germline CDR1 SGHNT, CDR2 YYREEE (reference sequence). CDR3 in amino acids: CASSRGAGQGTTTYEQYF. The CDR3 nucleotides read TGTGCCAGCAGCCGGGGGGCGGGACAGGGGACGACAACCTACGAGCAGTACTTC.

V gene TRBV6-6 combines with J gene TRBJ1-2, with 7 bases fitting TRBD1. The germline V gene has CDR1 MNHNY and CDR2 SVGAGI (reference sequence). Trimming removed 6 bases from V and 2 bases from J; junction bases left unmatched: 6. The CDR3 extends over 14 amino acids. Here the CDR3 DNA reads TGTGCCAGCAGCAGAGACAGGGACAACTATGGCTACACCTTC. Translating it yields CASSRDRDNYGYTF.

The V call is TRBV6-5, the J call TRBJ2-7; weak D call: TRBD2 (7 bases). Trimming pared 9 bases from V and 4 bases from J, leaving 19 bases between. Germline lookup yields CDR1 MNHEY and CDR2 SVGAGI. The CDR3 sequence is 14 residues long. CDR3 coding DNA: TGTGCCAGTACGCGTCGGGGGGCTAAATACGAGCAGTACTTC. This gives the protein CASTRRGAKYEQYF.

The chain couples TRBV9 to TRBJ2-2, with TRBD2 matching over 8 bases. V shed 7 bases, J shed 2 bases, and the junction held 4 bases outside the gene matches. The CDR3 runs 14 residues. Germline V gene lookup returns CDR1 SGDLS and CDR2 YYNGEE. The CDR3 region is CASRSGINTGELFF. The DNA for the CDR3 is TGTGCCAGCCGTAGCGGGATAAACACCGGGGAGCTGTTTTTT.

The rearrangement uses TRBV7-2 and TRBJ2-5; 7 nucleotides line up with TRBD1. This CDR3 comprises 14 residues. V was pared by 4 bases and J by 5 bases, with 7 bases of the junction left unmatched. The germline V gene has CDR1 SGHTA and CDR2 FQGNSA. The CDR3, as DNA: TGTGCCAGCAGCTACGGCAGGGGGTGGGAGACCCAGTACTTC. Its protein product is CASSYGRGWETQYF.

This chain joins TRBV9 and TRBJ2-1; D gene ambiguous. CDR3 size: 15 residues. V lost 3 bases and J lost 0, with 10 bases in between. In germline, CDR1 is SGDLS, CDR2 YYNGEE. The chain's CDR3 is CASSEAPSSYNEQFF. The CDR3 DNA is TGTGCCAGCAGCGAAGCCCCTAGCTCCTACAATGAGCAGTTCTTC.

The V call is TRBV9, the J call TRBJ2-3, with 11 bases aligning to TRBD2. CDR3 length equals 16 residues. Trimming took 0 bases from V and 2 from J; bases not matched to a gene: 2. Germline V gives CDR1 SGDLS, CDR2 YYNGEE. The CDR3 DNA sequence: TGTGCCAGCAGCGTAGTGGGACTAGCGGTCACAGATACGCAGTATTTT. This encodes CASSVVGLAVTDTQYF. Based on the CDR3 plus reference TRBV9 and TRBJ2-3, the full variable domain is DSGVTQTPKHLITATGQRVTLRCSPRSGDLSVYWYQQSLDQGLQFLIQYYNGEERAKGNILERFSAQQFPDLHSELNLSSLELGDSALYFCASSVVGLAVTDTQYFGPGTRLTVL.

The J gene is TRBJ2-7, the V gene TRBV6-5, with 7 bases matching TRBD1. The germline CDR1 and CDR2 sequences are MNHEY and SVGAGI. The J segment lost 6 bases and the V segment lost 2 bases, leaving 7 bases of the junction unmatched. This CDR3 spans 14 amino acids. The CDR3 DNA is TGTGCCAGCAGTTACCCAAGGGGGCTCGGCGAGCAGTACGTC. Its translation: CASSYPRGLGEQYV.

The V and J genes are TRBV6-5 and TRBJ2-5; 8 nucleotides line up with TRBD2. Germline CDR1 and CDR2: MNHEY and SVGAGI. Trimming at V came to 6 bases and at J to 5 bases, leaving 11 bases not matched to a gene. The CDR3 contains 15 residues. The CDR3 region is CASSRLASGVETQYF. For the CDR3, the DNA is TGTGCCAGCAGCCGACTAGCGTCAGGAGTGGAGACCCAGTACTTC.